The T cell receptor (beta chain) under discussion was sequenced for a study of blood T cells in healthy people across ages. Study-wide results and limits: Reliance upon unsorted PBMCs precluded definitive naive versus antigen-experienced comparison. Strong correlation existed between TCR beta diversity and naive T cell percentage.

They isolated at least 6 million PBMCs from each sample. Trimming removed 4 bases at V and 4 bases at J, with 13 bases between. Looked up from germline, CDR1 is SGHAT and CDR2 is FQNNGV. This CDR3 has 14 amino acids. About this clonotype: Antigen specificity is unknown.

The use of a sample-barcoded 5' primer and a J-beta primer mix characterized a second PCR of about 7 to 12 cycles. Each CDR3 protein is one row after TCRdb ran MiXCR on the 5' RACE reads. This sample has 1.5 million to 1.8 million distinct CDR3 sequences, with roughly 43% found just once. The sample comprised blood. The TCR was taken from a woman aged 18-29 years in good health. The chain uses TRBV11-2 and TRBJ2-5, with TRBD2 as a possible D gene (6 bases). In DNA, the CDR3 is TGTGCCAGCAGCTCGGGACTTACATTAGAGACCCAGTACTTC. Protein sequence: CASSSGLTLETQYF.